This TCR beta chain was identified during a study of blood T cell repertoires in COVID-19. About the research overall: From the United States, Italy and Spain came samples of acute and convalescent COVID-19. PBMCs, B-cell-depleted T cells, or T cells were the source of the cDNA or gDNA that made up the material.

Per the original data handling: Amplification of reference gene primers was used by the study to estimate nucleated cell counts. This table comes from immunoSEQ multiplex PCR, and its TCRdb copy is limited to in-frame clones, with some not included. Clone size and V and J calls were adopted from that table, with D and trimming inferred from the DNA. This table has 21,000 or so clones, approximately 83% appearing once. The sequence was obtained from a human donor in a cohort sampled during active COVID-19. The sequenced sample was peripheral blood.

The CDR3 DNA follows: TGTGCCAGCAGTTACTCTGGACAGGGGAACTATGGCTACACCTTC. Amino acid sequence: CASSYSGQGNYGYTF. The V and J genes are TRBV6-6 and TRBJ1-2, with 9 positions matching TRBD1. CDR1 is MNHNY, CDR2 SVGAGI, per germline (reference sequence). The V and J ends lost 0 bases and 2 bases, in that order; junction bases with no gene match: 1. The CDR3 runs to 15 residues.